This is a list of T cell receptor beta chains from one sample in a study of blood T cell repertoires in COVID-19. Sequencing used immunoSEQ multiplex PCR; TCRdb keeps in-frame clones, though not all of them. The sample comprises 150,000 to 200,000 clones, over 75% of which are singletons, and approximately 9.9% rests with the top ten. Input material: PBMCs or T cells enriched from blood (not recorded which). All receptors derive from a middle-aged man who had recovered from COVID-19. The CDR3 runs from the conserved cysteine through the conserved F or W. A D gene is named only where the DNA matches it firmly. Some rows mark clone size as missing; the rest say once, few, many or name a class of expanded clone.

DNA: TGTGCCAGCAGCTTCGGTCGCACTGAAGCTTTCTTT; CDR3: CASSFGRTEAFF; length: 12; D: NA; size: NA; V: TRBV5-8; J: TRBJ1-1
DNA: TGTGCCAGCAGCCCCAGAATCCGGCCGGGACAGGGGACTGAAGCTTTCTTT; CDR3: CASSPRIRPGQGTEAFF; length: 17; D: TRBD1; size: NA; V: TRBV5-5; J: TRBJ1-1
DNA: TGTGCCAGCTCACCTCGAGGGTACGAGCAGTACTTC; CDR3: CASSPRGYEQYF; length: 12; D: NA; size: NA; V: TRBV18; J: TRBJ2-7
DNA: TGTGCCAGCAGTAAAAGCGGGGGGCTCACAGATACGCAGTATTTT; CDR3: CASSKSGGLTDTQYF; length: 15; D: TRBD2; size: NA; V: TRBV7-3; J: TRBJ2-3
DNA: TGTGCCAGCTCACCGGGACTAGCGGGAGGGCCCTCGGCTGGGAGTGAGCAGTTCTTC; CDR3: CASSPGLAGGPSAGSEQFF; length: 19; D: TRBD2; size: NA; V: TRBV18; J: TRBJ2-1
DNA: TGTGCCAGCAGTTTATATGGCGGGAGGGCTTACGAGCAGTACTTC; CDR3: CASSLYGGRAYEQYF; length: 15; D: TRBD2; size: NA; V: TRBV28; J: TRBJ2-7
DNA: TGTGCCAGCAGCGCAAGGGGGCCAGGGACGGATGAGCAGTTCTTC; CDR3: CASSARGPGTDEQFF; length: 15; D: TRBD1; size: NA; V: TRBV11-3; J: TRBJ2-1
DNA: TGTGCCACCAGTGATTTGCACCAGGGGATCTATGGCTACACCTTC; CDR3: CATSDLHQGIYGYTF; length: 15; D: NA; size: NA; V: TRBV24-1; J: TRBJ1-2
DNA: TGTGCCAGCAGCCGACAGGGGAACACTGAAGCTTTCTTT; CDR3: CASSRQGNTEAFF; length: 13; D: TRBD1; size: NA; V: TRBV9; J: TRBJ1-1
DNA: TGTGCCAGCAGTGAAACCCTAGCGGGGGGTTCCACAGATACGCAGTATTTT; CDR3: CASSETLAGGSTDTQYF; length: 17; D: TRBD2; size: NA; V: TRBV6-1; J: TRBJ2-3
DNA: TGTGCCAGCAGCCGCGATTATCAAGAGACCCAGTACTTC; CDR3: CASSRDYQETQYF; length: 13; D: NA; size: NA; V: TRBV14; J: TRBJ2-5
DNA: TGTGCCAGCAGCCCGCCGGGGGTCGGCTACACCTTC; CDR3: CASSPPGVGYTF; length: 12; D: NA; size: NA; V: TRBV7-9; J: TRBJ1-2
DNA: TGTGCCACTTCGAACAGGGGAAACAGCGAGACCCAGTACTTC; CDR3: CATSNRGNSETQYF; length: 14; D: TRBD1; size: NA; V: TRBV10-3; J: TRBJ2-5
DNA: TGTGCCAGCAGTGGAGGAACTTACACCGGGGAGCTGTTTTTT; CDR3: CASSGGTYTGELFF; length: 14; D: NA; size: few; V: TRBV2; J: TRBJ2-2
DNA: TGTGCCAGCTCACCAAAACAGGGGGACTATGGCTACACCTTC; CDR3: CASSPKQGDYGYTF; length: 14; D: TRBD1; size: NA; V: TRBV18; J: TRBJ1-2
DNA: TGCGCCAGCAGCTTGGAAACTTTCTACGAGCAGTACTTC; CDR3: CASSLETFYEQYF; length: 13; D: NA; size: NA; V: TRBV5-1; J: TRBJ2-7
DNA: TGTGCCAGCAGTTCCCAAAGACACAGGGATTATGGCTACACCTTC; CDR3: CASSSQRHRDYGYTF; length: 15; D: NA; size: NA; V: TRBV6-5; J: TRBJ1-2
DNA: TGTGCCAGCAGTCCCTGGACAGCTCAGCCCCAGCATTTT; CDR3: CASSPWTAQPQHF; length: 13; D: NA; size: once; V: TRBV27; J: TRBJ1-5
DNA: TGCGCCAGCAGCCCAGCCAACCAAGGGGCCAGCTATGGCTACACCTTC; CDR3: CASSPANQGASYGYTF; length: 16; D: NA; size: NA; V: TRBV5-1; J: TRBJ1-2
DNA: TGTGCCAGCAGCCACGCAGACAGGGGTTATAGCAATCAGCCCCAGCATTTT; CDR3: CASSHADRGYSNQPQHF; length: 17; D: TRBD1; size: once; V: TRBV4-2; J: TRBJ1-5
DNA: TGTGCCAGCAGCTTCGCCGGGACAGGGGCTTCCTCTCAGCCCCAGCATTTT; CDR3: CASSFAGTGASSQPQHF; length: 17; D: TRBD1; size: NA; V: TRBV7-8; J: TRBJ1-5
DNA: TGCGCCAGCAGTGACGTAGCCTACGAGCAGTACTTC; CDR3: CASSDVAYEQYF; length: 12; D: NA; size: NA; V: TRBV10-1; J: TRBJ2-7
DNA: TGTGCCAGCAGCCAAAGTCCCCGGGACAGTAGCTTGTGGAATGAGCAGTTCTTC; CDR3: CASSQSPRDSSLWNEQFF; length: 18; D: TRBD1; size: NA; V: TRBV3-1/TRBV3-2; J: TRBJ2-1
DNA: TGTGCCAGCAGGGGACAGAACAATCAGCCCCAGCATTTT; CDR3: CASRGQNNQPQHF; length: 13; D: TRBD1; size: NA; V: TRBV2; J: TRBJ1-5
DNA: TGTGCCAGCAGTTTAGTCGGACTAGCGGGAGGGGAGACCCAGTACTTC; CDR3: CASSLVGLAGGETQYF; length: 16; D: TRBD2; size: NA; V: TRBV28; J: TRBJ2-5
DNA: TGTGCCAGCAGCGCAGGACAGGGAGCCTCTGAAGCTTTCTTT; CDR3: CASSAGQGASEAFF; length: 14; D: TRBD1; size: NA; V: TRBV9; J: TRBJ1-1
DNA: TGTGCCAGCAGTCCCCAGGCAGGAAGCACTAGCGGGAGCTCCTACAATGAGCAGTTCTTC; CDR3: CASSPQAGSTSGSSYNEQFF; length: 20; D: TRBD2; size: many; V: TRBV28; J: TRBJ2-1
DNA: TGCGCCAGCAGCTTGGTTACTGACCAAGAGACCCAGTACTTC; CDR3: CASSLVTDQETQYF; length: 14; D: NA; size: NA; V: TRBV5-1; J: TRBJ2-5
DNA: TGTGCCAGCAGTTCCGGGACTCAGATTAATCAGCCCCAGCATTTT; CDR3: CASSSGTQINQPQHF; length: 15; D: NA; size: NA; V: TRBV27; J: TRBJ1-5
DNA: TGTGCCAGCAGCTTCGGGACAGGGGGCGATGGCTACACCTTC; CDR3: CASSFGTGGDGYTF; length: 14; D: TRBD1; size: NA; V: TRBV7-2; J: TRBJ1-2
DNA: TGTGCCAGCCACGCCCTCAGGAACACTGAAGCTTTCTTT; CDR3: CASHALRNTEAFF; length: 13; D: NA; size: NA; V: TRBV7-9; J: TRBJ1-1
DNA: TGTGCCAGTAGTAATAGCGGGTCTGGGGCCAACGTCCTGACTTTC; CDR3: CASSNSGSGANVLTF; length: 15; D: TRBD2; size: NA; V: TRBV19; J: TRBJ2-6
DNA: TGTGCCAGCAGCTTGCACGCAGGCCTCAACACCGGGGAGCTGTTTTTT; CDR3: CASSLHAGLNTGELFF; length: 16; D: NA; size: NA; V: TRBV7-3; J: TRBJ2-2
DNA: TGTGCCAGCAGCTTTTTGGTTCGGGACAGAACCGAAGCTTTCTTT; CDR3: CASSFLVRDRTEAFF; length: 15; D: TRBD1; size: once; V: TRBV7-9; J: TRBJ1-1
DNA: TGTGCCAGCAGCGGCCGACTAGCGGGAGTTGAGCAGTTCTTC; CDR3: CASSGRLAGVEQFF; length: 14; D: TRBD2; size: NA; V: TRBV11-2; J: TRBJ2-1